A selection of T cell receptor beta chains follows, all from one sample in a study of cytomegalovirus exposure and HLA in healthy donors. TCRdb's table, derived via immunoSEQ multiplex PCR, lists solely in-frame clones and lacks some. The repertoire includes 150,000 to 200,000 clones, approximately 85% of them detected once, and about 2.5% sits in the top ten. Material: PBMCs. The receptors shown here come from a woman between 45 and 60 years old in good health and CMV-seronegative. Each CDR3 is given with its conserved first and last residue. A D gene is named only where the DNA matches it firmly. Where a row states a size, it is once, few, many or the class of an expanded clone; other rows omit it.

v_call	d_call	clone_size	j_call	cdr3_nt	cdr3_aa
TRBV5-8	-	once	TRBJ2-2	TGTGCCAGCAGCTTACGGTTGACAGGCGTACACACCGGGGAGCTGTTTTTT	CASSLRLTGVHTGELFF
TRBV5-1	-	-	TRBJ1-1	TGCGCCAGCAGCTTGGTAACTGGGAACACTGAAGCTTTCTTT	CASSLVTGNTEAFF
TRBV15	TRBD1	-	TRBJ1-5	TGTGCCACCAGCAGACCCCAAAGGACAGGGGGTGGGAACAATCAGCCCCAGCATTTT	CATSRPQRTGGGNNQPQHF
TRBV14	-	once	TRBJ2-3	TGTGCCAGCAGCCAAGGAGAAGGGGAGGCAGATACGCAGTATTTT	CASSQGEGEADTQYF
TRBV2	TRBD1	-	TRBJ1-1	TGTGCCAGCAATGGACAGGGGGTTACTGAAGCTTTCTTT	CASNGQGVTEAFF
TRBV27	-	-	TRBJ2-5	TGTGCCAGCAGTTATAGCACGGGAGTGAGGCAAGAGACCCAGTACTTC	CASSYSTGVRQETQYF
TRBV6-4	-	-	TRBJ2-3	TGTGCCAGCGCCTTAGGGGGAAGCACAGATACGCAGTATTTT	CASALGGSTDTQYF
TRBV27	-	-	TRBJ1-2	TGTGCCAGCAGTTTATCGATGGAGGGCTATGGCTACACCTTC	CASSLSMEGYGYTF
TRBV7-2	-	few	TRBJ2-7	TGTGCCAGCAGCTTGGGGTTCCGGACAGATACCTACGAGCAGTACTTC	CASSLGFRTDTYEQYF
TRBV7-9	-	-	TRBJ2-3	TGTGCCAGCAGCTTTCCCCCCTTTTTT	CASSFPPFF
TRBV6-5	-	-	TRBJ1-2	TGTGCCAGCAGTTATGGTCCGGGGGGCTATGGCTACACCTTC	CASSYGPGGYGYTF
TRBV25-1	-	-	TRBJ2-5	TGTGCCAGGTCGGTTTGGGCAGAAGAGACCCAGTACTTC	CARSVWAEETQYF
TRBV6-5	-	-	TRBJ2-7	TGTGCCAGCAGGTTATCCGACAGGCGCTACGAGCAGTACTTC	CASRLSDRRYEQYF
TRBV5-1	-	-	TRBJ2-5	TGCGCCAGCAGCTTGGACCCAGGAACTGGGGAGACCCAGTACTTC	CASSLDPGTGETQYF
TRBV9	TRBD1	few	TRBJ2-1	TGTGCCAGCAGCCAACTCCCGGGACAGGGATCCTACAATGAGCAGTTCTTC	CASSQLPGQGSYNEQFF
TRBV19	TRBD2	-	TRBJ2-2	TGTGCCAGTAGTATAGGAACTAGCGGCACCGGGGAGCTGTTTTTT	CASSIGTSGTGELFF
TRBV19	TRBD1	-	TRBJ2-4	TGTGCCAGTAGTATAGTAGACAGGGTCCAAAACATTCAGTACTTC	CASSIVDRVQNIQYF
TRBV30	-	-	TRBJ2-5	TGTGCCTGGAGTGGGAGGGTTCAAGAGACCCAGTACTTC	CAWSGRVQETQYF
TRBV5-1	TRBD2	-	TRBJ2-6	TGCGCCAGCAGCTTGGACGCTAGCGGGACTGGAGGGGCCAACGTCCTGACTTTC	CASSLDASGTGGANVLTF
TRBV4-3	-	-	TRBJ2-7	TGCGCCAGCAGCCCCTTCGGCGGCGAGTTCCCCTACGAGCAGTACTTC	CASSPFGGEFPYEQYF
TRBV28	TRBD1	-	TRBJ2-7	TGTGCCAGCAGCTCTCCCCGGGACAGGCTGACCTACGAGCAGTACTTC	CASSSPRDRLTYEQYF
TRBV18	-	-	TRBJ2-1	TGTGCCAGCTCACCATCTTCCCTCCCGGTTATCGGCAATGAGCAGTTCTTC	CASSPSSLPVIGNEQFF
TRBV6-1	-	few	TRBJ1-1	TGTGCCAGCAGTGAGGTGACAAACTCTCTCTTT	CASSEVTNSLF
TRBV28	-	-	TRBJ1-2	TGTGCCAGCATGGGGTCGGGAGGGTACACCTTC	CASMGSGGYTF
TRBV5-1	-	-	TRBJ1-1	TGCGCCAGCAGCTTTCTGGGGAGGGGACGGAACACTGAAGCTTTCTTT	CASSFLGRGRNTEAFF
TRBV25-1	TRBD2	once	TRBJ2-7	TGTGCCAGCAGTGAGTTGGGGGGGACTTACGAGCAGTACTTC	CASSELGGTYEQYF
TRBV11-2	TRBD1	-	TRBJ1-2	TGTGCCAGCAGCTTAGGACAGGGGTTTGGCTACACCTTC	CASSLGQGFGYTF
TRBV5-6	TRBD1	-	TRBJ1-2	TGTGCCAGCAGCTTGGAAGACAGGGATGGCTACACCTTC	CASSLEDRDGYTF
TRBV6-5	-	once	TRBJ1-1	TGTGCCACACAAGCAGGGGCCTTCGACACTGAAGCTTTCTTT	CATQAGAFDTEAFF
TRBV19	TRBD1	few	TRBJ2-3	TGTGCCAGTAGTAAGGGTAACAGGGGATACACAGATACGCAGTATTTT	CASSKGNRGYTDTQYF
TRBV2	-	-	TRBJ1-4	TGTGCCAGCAGTCCCGATGAAAAACTGTTTTTT	CASSPDEKLFF
TRBV14	TRBD2	-	TRBJ2-1	TGTGCCAGCAGCCAAGATCCGGGACTAGCGGGAGTTGGGCAGTTCTTC	CASSQDPGLAGVGQFF
TRBV28	-	-	TRBJ2-7	TGTGCCACTACCCCCCCCAGGGCAGGGGTCTACGAGCAGTACTTC	CATTPPRAGVYEQYF
TRBV5-1	-	few	TRBJ1-2	TGCGCCAGCCAAGGGGCCGGACGGGCTGACTATGGCTACACCTTC	CASQGAGRADYGYTF
TRBV5-1	TRBD1	-	TRBJ1-4	TGCGCCAGCAGTAATGGGGACAGGGATGAAAAACTGTTTTTT	CASSNGDRDEKLFF
TRBV28	-	-	TRBJ1-5	TGTGCCAGCAGCCCCACCATTGGGTCGGGAAATCAGCCCCAGCATTTT	CASSPTIGSGNQPQHF
TRBV28	TRBD1	-	TRBJ1-2	TGTGCCAGCAGTTTGACAGGGGGCGCCTATGGCTACACCTTC	CASSLTGGAYGYTF
TRBV6-5	-	-	TRBJ2-2	TGTGCCAGCAGTTACTCGAGAAGGAACACCGGGGAGCTGTTTTTT	CASSYSRRNTGELFF
TRBV30	-	-	TRBJ1-1	TGTGCCTGGAGTACAAACCAGGGTCGCACTGAAGCTTTCTTT	CAWSTNQGRTEAFF
TRBV4-3	TRBD1	few	TRBJ2-1	TGCGCCAGCAGCCAAGTAACCGGGACAGGGGAACAGAATGAGCAGTTCTTC	CASSQVTGTGEQNEQFF
TRBV18	-	-	TRBJ1-1	TGTGCCAGCTCACCACAGGGGTCCACTGAAGCTTTCTTT	CASSPQGSTEAFF
TRBV29-1	-	-	TRBJ2-5	TGCAGCGTTGTGTCACTAGGTGGAGAGACCCAGTACTTC	CSVVSLGGETQYF
TRBV30	-	once	TRBJ2-2	TGTGCCTGGAGTCGGGCCGGGGAGCTGTTTTTT	CAWSRAGELFF
TRBV10-3	-	-	TRBJ1-3	TGTGCCATCAGGCGTTCTTACCTTCGAAACACCATATATTTT	CAIRRSYLRNTIYF
TRBV18	-	few	TRBJ1-5	TGTGCCAGCTCACCACAGGGGAGCAATCAGCCCCAGCATTTT	CASSPQGSNQPQHF
TRBV7-7	-	few	TRBJ2-2	TGTGCCAGCAGCTTAGGGGGCTGGTCCGGGGAGCTGTTTTTT	CASSLGGWSGELFF
TRBV18	-	-	TRBJ2-5	TGTGCCAGCTCTTTGGGGCTAGCGCGGCAAGAGACCCAGTACTTC	CASSLGLARQETQYF
TRBV7-2	TRBD2	-	TRBJ2-3	TGTGCCAGCAGCCCTCCCCCAGCGGGAGCGGCAGATACGCAGTATTTT	CASSPPPAGAADTQYF
TRBV2	-	-	TRBJ1-1	TGTGCCAGCAGTACCGGACTCTTGAACACTGAAGCTTTCTTT	CASSTGLLNTEAFF
TRBV28	-	few	TRBJ1-2	TGTGCCAGCAGTCCCCAGGAATTATATGGCTACACCTTC	CASSPQELYGYTF
TRBV7-9	-	-	TRBJ2-2	TGTGCCAGCAGCTTAGCTCCTTGGCGGGAGAACACCGGGGAGCTGTTTTTT	CASSLAPWRENTGELFF
TRBV5-6	TRBD1	-	TRBJ1-5	TGTGCCAGCAGCGGACAGGCAAGTCAGCCCCAGCATTTT	CASSGQASQPQHF
TRBV27	TRBD2	once	TRBJ2-2	TGTGCCAGCAGTCCCCCTTTTAGCGGGAGGGGGTCCGGGGAGCTGTTTTTT	CASSPPFSGRGSGELFF
TRBV6-6	-	once	TRBJ2-3	TGTGCCAGCAGTTACTCCTGGGGCCAGGGAACAGATACGCAGTATTTT	CASSYSWGQGTDTQYF